This entry lists 23 T cell receptor beta chains sequenced from one sample in a study of blood T cell repertoires in COVID-19. Only in-frame clones appear in the TCRdb table, and some are missing; sequencing was by immunoSEQ multiplex PCR. The sample includes 150,000 or so clones, roughly nine tenths of them seen just once. The sequencing sample was made of peripheral blood. Receptors originate from a man between 18 and 29 years old with COVID-19, enrolled during active disease.

The genes are TRBV3-1 (or the pseudogene TRBV3-2) and TRBJ2-3; 10 bases line up with TRBD1. The V segment lost 2 bases and the J segment 3 bases; nucleotides outside the gene matches: 11. Germline values: CDR1 LGHDT, CDR2 YNNKEL (reference sequence). This CDR3 has 18 amino acids. The chain's CDR3 is CASSQRPTGTGATDTQYF. CDR3 DNA: TGTGCCAGCAGCCAAAGGCCCACCGGGACAGGGGCGACAGATACGCAGTATTTT.

The V gene is TRBV27, the J gene TRBJ1-1; TRBD1 matches 7 bases. The length of the CDR3 is 11 residues. Germline V gene lookup returns CDR1 MNHEY and CDR2 SMNVEV (reference sequence). After removal of 3 bases from V and 10 bases from J, the junction contained 2 bases not matched to a gene. The CDR3 DNA is TGTGCCAGCAGTTTCAGGGGGAGAGCTTTCTTT. It encodes CASSFRGRAFF.

The V and J genes are TRBV27 and TRBJ2-5, with 7 bases fitting TRBD1. The CDR3 covers 15 residues. Germline loops: CDR1 MNHEY, CDR2 SMNVEV (reference sequence). V shed 2 bases, J shed 2 bases, and the junction held 5 bases outside the gene matches. The CDR3 loop reads CASSLMGRGQETQYF. The CDR3 DNA is TGTGCCAGCAGTTTAATGGGCAGGGGGCAAGAGACCCAGTACTTC.

This clone was seen more than once but under ten times. The CDR3 DNA reads as TGTGCCAGCAGCTCACAGGGGGCGTCTTTCAATGAGCAGTTCTTC. It codes for CASSSQGASFNEQFF. The rearrangement joins TRBV7-3 to TRBJ2-1, with 9 nucleotides matching TRBD1. CDR1 is SGHTA and CDR2 is FQGTGA in the germline V gene. With 4 bases clipped from V and 6 bases from J, the junction kept 7 bases outside the gene matches. There are 15 residues in the CDR3.

This chain uses TRBV29-1 with TRBJ2-7; TRBD1 matches 12 bases. CDR1 SQVTM and CDR2 ANQGSEA come from the germline V gene. CDR3 size: 14 residues. V lost 5 bases, J lost 7 bases, and 9 bases stayed unmatched. This CDR3 is CSVTGQGADGEQYF. CDR3 sequence (DNA): TGCAGCGTTACGGGACAGGGGGCGGACGGGGAGCAGTACTTC.

This clone was observed a single time. Its ends do not fully match the called genes, so a read error is possible. The chain is built from TRBV30 and TRBJ1-4; TRBD1 aligns across 9 bases. This CDR3 contains 16 residues. Germline loops: CDR1 GTSNPN, CDR2 SVGIG (reference sequence). The CDR3 nucleotides read TGTGCCTGGAGGGACACCGGGACAGGGTATTCTGGTAAACTGCTTTTT. Protein product: CAWRDTGTGYSGKLLF.

This chain connects TRBV10-3 to TRBJ2-7; no definite D call. V was shortened by 7 bases and J by 3 bases, with 13 bases between the two germline ends. The CDR3 has 13 residues. Germline V lookup: CDR1 ENHRY, CDR2 SYGVKD. The CDR3 nucleotides read TGTGCCATCACCCACTCCCGAGGCTACGAGCAGTACTTC. As protein: CAITHSRGYEQYF.

The chain uses TRBV5-4 and TRBJ1-2; the D is unclear. The germline V gene has CDR1 SGHNT and CDR2 YYREEE (reference sequence). Trimming left V 0 bases short and J 8 bases short, with 8 bases between. This CDR3 spans 12 amino acids. The CDR3 bases are TGTGCCAGCAGCTTGGAGCTATCGGGCTACACCTTC. Its translation is CASSLELSGYTF.

The chain carries TRBV11-2 and TRBJ2-3; D not certain. Germline V lookup: CDR1 SGHAT, CDR2 FQNNGV. The CDR3 extends over 14 amino acids. V lost 2 bases to trimming and J lost 2 bases, with 8 bases between them. The DNA for the CDR3 is TGTGCCAGCAGCTTACGGGTCCTCACAGATACGCAGTATTTT. Protein product: CASSLRVLTDTQYF.

The chain has TRBV4-2 and TRBJ2-3; 11 nucleotides match TRBD2. Germline CDR1 is LGHNA and CDR2 is YNFKEQ. This CDR3 is 18 amino acids long. The trim removed 0 bases at V and 5 bases at J, leaving 10 bases unmatched. In DNA form, the CDR3 reads TGTGCCAGCAGCCAAGATGGCAGGGTAGCGGGAGGGGGAGATACGCAGTATTTT. It codes for CASSQDGRVAGGGDTQYF.

In this sample, this clone turned up a few times. The sample carries other DNA sequences with the same CDR3. The chain is built from TRBV7-9 and TRBJ1-3, with D possibly matching TRBD1 (6 bases). V lost 1 base, J lost 2 bases, and 6 bases lay in between. This CDR3 region has 14 residues. Germline values: CDR1 SEHNR, CDR2 FQNEAQ (reference sequence). The CDR3 protein is CASSLGDTGNTIYF. Here the CDR3 DNA reads TGTGCCAGCAGCTTAGGGGACACTGGAAACACCATATATTTT.

V usage is TRBV5-1 and J usage is TRBJ2-7, with a weak D call TRBD1 (6 bases). Trimming took off 0 bases at V and 1 base at J, with 17 bases between the two ends. Germline V gives CDR1 SGHRS, CDR2 YFSETQ. This CDR3 comprises 17 residues. The CDR3 region is CASSLETGTRASYEQYF. As DNA, the CDR3 is TGCGCCAGCAGCTTGGAAACCGGGACAAGGGCATCCTACGAGCAGTACTTC.

The CDR3 DNA is TGTGCCAGCAGCGTAGCTCCCTCGAACACTGAAGCTTTCTTT. Translating it yields CASSVAPSNTEAFF. The chain couples TRBV9 to TRBJ1-1; D is unclear. Trimming stripped 0 bases from V and 1 base from J, with 7 bases between. Germline V gene data show CDR1 as SGDLS and CDR2 as YYNGEE. The CDR3 is made up of 14 amino acids.

The chain employs TRBV5-4 and TRBJ2-3; 11 bases align to TRBD2. The CDR3 loop spans 17 amino acids. The ends lost 4 bases at V and 1 base at J; junction bases unmatched: 8. From germline, CDR1 is SGHNT and CDR2 YYREEE (reference sequence). The CDR3 DNA reads TGTGCCAGCAGCCCGACTCGGACTAGCGGGCGCACAGATACGCAGTATTTT. This translates into CASSPTRTSGRTDTQYF.

The chain employs TRBV9 and TRBJ2-7; 7 bases map to TRBD1. The germline V gene encodes CDR1 SGDLS and CDR2 YYNGEE. V lost 4 bases, J lost 2 bases, and 3 bases stayed unmatched. The CDR3 has 13 residues. The CDR3 DNA reads TGTGCCAGCAGCCGACAGGGTCCCTACGAGCAGTACTTC. Translated, it gives CASSRQGPYEQYF. Supplemented by reference TRBV9 and TRBJ2-7, the full variable domain reads DSGVTQTPKHLITATGQRVTLRCSPRSGDLSVYWYQQSLDQGLQFLIQYYNGEERAKGNILERFSAQQFPDLHSELNLSSLELGDSALYFCASSRQGPYEQYFGPGTRLTVT.

J is TRBJ2-7 and V is TRBV7-9; TRBD2 aligns across 10 bases. This CDR3 is 14 amino acids long. Germline values: CDR1 SEHNR, CDR2 FQNEAQ (reference sequence). The V and J ends lost 5 bases and 9 bases, in that order; junction bases with no gene match: 10. Here the CDR3 reads CASSPGLAVDGQYF. For the CDR3, the DNA is TGTGCCAGCAGCCCCGGACTAGCGGTCGACGGGCAGTACTTC.

The V gene is TRBV4-3, the J gene TRBJ1-1, with no clear D. The CDR3 is 14 residues long. The germline V gene has CDR1 LGHNA and CDR2 YSLEER. With 3 bases removed from V and 1 base from J, the gap between germline ends came to 9 bases. CDR3 loop: CASSHPGSNTEAFF. The CDR3 DNA reads as TGCGCCAGCAGCCACCCCGGGTCGAACACTGAAGCTTTCTTT.

CDR3 sequence (DNA): TGTGCCAGCAGCAGGGTTCTCCTGGGCGGGAGGGCCCCGGAGACCCAGTACTTC. Protein product: CASSRVLLGGRAPETQYF. J is TRBJ2-5 and V is TRBV21-1; the table names TRBD2, a call not compared with the DNA. TRBV21-1 is a pseudogene segment. The CDR3 covers 18 residues.

The V and J genes are TRBV28 and TRBJ2-2; possible D gene TRBD1, 5 bases. The V end was cut by 3 bases, the J end by 7 bases, with 12 bases between. Germline values: CDR1 MDHEN, CDR2 SYDVKM. This CDR3 comprises 14 residues. As DNA, the CDR3 is TGTGCCAGCAGTTTCCCAGGGTCAATCGGGGAGCTGTTTTTT. Protein product: CASSFPGSIGELFF.

The rearrangement joins TRBV12-3 or TRBV12-4 to TRBJ2-7; no clear D gene. Trimming cost V 3 bases and J 2 bases, with 8 bases left between them. This CDR3 spans 13 amino acids. The CDR3 DNA follows: TGTGCCAGCAGTTTGGCTCCGACCTACGAGCAGTACTTC. This translates into CASSLAPTYEQYF.

CDR3: CASSLLTQRQSYEQYF. CDR3 sequence (DNA): TGTGCCAGCAGTTTATTGACGCAGAGACAGTCCTACGAGCAGTACTTC. The chain couples TRBV28 to TRBJ2-7, with D possibly TRBD1 on 5 matching bases. Trimming cost V 1 base and J 1 base, with 14 bases left between them. Per the germline V gene, CDR1 is MDHEN and CDR2 is SYDVKM. The CDR3 runs 16 residues.

V usage is TRBV25-1 and J usage is TRBJ2-1; a weak D match, TRBD1 (6 bases). Trimming took off 0 bases at V and 6 bases at J, with 18 bases between the two ends. This CDR3 comprises 17 residues. The germline CDR1 and CDR2 sequences are MGHDK and SYGVNS. As DNA, the CDR3 is TGTGCCAGCAGTGAATATTTCCAGGACAGTGGGGTCAATGAGCAGTTCTTC. Its translation: CASSEYFQDSGVNEQFF.

V usage is TRBV4-3 and J usage is TRBJ2-4; D not resolved. The V gene's germline CDR1 is LGHNA and CDR2 YSLEER. Trimming pared 0 bases from V and 1 base from J, leaving 7 bases between. The CDR3 sequence is 15 residues long. CDR3 in DNA: TGCGCCAGCAGCCAAGATTGGCGGGCCAAAAACATTCAGTACTTC. Translating gives CASSQDWRAKNIQYF.